The 22 T cell receptor beta chains below were found in one sample sequenced in a study of shared clonotypes between healthy human individuals. The assay was immunoSEQ multiplex PCR, and TCRdb's table has in-frame clones only and misses some. The data show about 2.4 million clones, just over 90% seen once. The sample was naive CD4+ T cells sorted from blood. Subset in this sample: CD45RA+ positively selected. The source of these receptors is a man between 18 and 29 years old in good health.

CDR3 coding DNA: TGTGCCAGCAGCTTGTACAGGGGCCAAGAGACCCAGTACTTC. Translation gives CASSLYRGQETQYF. The rearrangement uses TRBV7-9 and TRBJ2-5; 7 nucleotides match TRBD1. Germline lookup yields CDR1 SEHNR and CDR2 FQNEAQ (reference sequence). The CDR3 is 14 amino acids. V was pared by 3 bases and J by 1 base, with 2 bases of the junction left unmatched.

This rearrangement joins TRBV7-9 to TRBJ1-5, with 7 bases lining up with TRBD1. Germline-derived CDR1 and CDR2 are SEHNR and FQNEAQ (reference sequence). The CDR3 runs to 15 residues. Trimming at V came to 1 base and at J to 4 bases, leaving 4 bases not matched to a gene. CDR3 sequence (DNA): TGTGCCAGCAGCTTAGGTTCACAGGGGAATCAGCCCCAGCATTTT. The encoded protein is CASSLGSQGNQPQHF.

With respect to this clone: The same CDR3 is also encoded by other DNA sequences in this sample. The genes are TRBV19 and TRBJ2-3, with 8 bases lining up with TRBD2. Germline lookup yields CDR1 LNHDA and CDR2 SQIVND (reference sequence). V lost 4 bases, J lost 6 bases, and 3 bases stayed unmatched. This CDR3 is built from 13 residues. CDR3 region: CASSTRGGDTQYF. The CDR3 coding sequence is TGTGCCAGTAGTACCCGGGGGGGGGATACGCAGTATTTT.

The rearrangement links TRBV11-2 to TRBJ2-1; the D gene is possibly TRBD2 (6 bases). CDR3 size: 19 residues. The germline gives CDR1 SGHAT, CDR2 FQNNGV. V was cut by 1 base and J by 4 bases, with 23 bases left in between. The CDR3: CASSLVFRVDSSVYNEQFF. CDR3 DNA: TGTGCCAGCAGCTTAGTGTTTAGGGTGGACTCTAGCGTTTACAATGAGCAGTTCTTC.

The rearrangement joins TRBV18 to TRBJ2-5, with D possibly being TRBD1 or TRBD2 (6 bases each). Trimming shortened V by 5 bases and J by 4 bases, and 23 bases separated the two germline ends. The CDR3 is made up of 17 amino acids. Germline V gives CDR1 KGHSH, CDR2 LQKENI. The CDR3 nucleotides are TGTGCCAGCTCAACTTTTTCCTCGACAGGAGGGAGAGAGACCCAGTACTTC. As protein: CASSTFSSTGGRETQYF.

The V and J genes are TRBV9 and TRBJ2-7, with 8 nucleotides matching TRBD1. Trimming removed 0 bases from V and 6 bases from J; junction bases left unmatched: 5. Germline values: CDR1 SGDLS, CDR2 YYNGEE. The CDR3 length is 14 residues. DNA for the CDR3: TGTGCCAGCAGCGTAGGCGGACAGGGACGCGAGCAGTACTTC. It specifies CASSVGGQGREQYF.

This chain links TRBV11-2 with TRBJ1-4, with D perhaps TRBD1 (5 bases). Trimming stripped 5 bases from V and 4 bases from J, with 14 bases between. Germline lookup yields CDR1 SGHAT and CDR2 FQNNGV. The CDR3 runs to 15 residues. CDR3 loop: CASSPGRQFNEKLFF. CDR3 nucleotide sequence: TGTGCCAGCAGCCCCGGGAGACAGTTTAATGAAAAACTGTTTTTT.

This rearrangement joins TRBV5-1 to TRBJ2-2; possible D gene TRBD1, 5 bases. The CDR3 has 14 residues. Germline V gives CDR1 SGHRS, CDR2 YFSETQ. With 4 bases removed from V and 4 bases from J, the gap between germline ends came to 11 bases. The CDR3 sequence: CASSIDRATGELFF. In nucleotides, the CDR3 is TGCGCCAGCAGCATAGACAGAGCCACCGGGGAGCTGTTTTTT.

This chain uses TRBV27 with TRBJ1-1; tentatively, D is TRBD1 (5 bases). This CDR3 is built from 15 residues. Germline lookup yields CDR1 MNHEY and CDR2 SMNVEV (reference sequence). With 3 bases removed from V and 1 base from J, the gap between germline ends came to 12 bases. The CDR3 DNA follows: TGTGCCAGCAGTTTCCCCGGGGCGCGGAACACTGAAGCTTTCTTT. This translates into CASSFPGARNTEAFF.

The J gene is TRBJ1-1, the V gene TRBV2; a possible D gene is TRBD1 (5 bases). From germline, CDR1 is SNHLY and CDR2 FYNNEI. V shed 6 bases and J shed 1 base, with 9 bases lying between them. CDR3 size: 13 residues. CDR3 DNA sequence: TGTGCCAGCAGACCGGGACGGAACACTGAAGCTTTCTTT. Translating it yields CASRPGRNTEAFF.

The rearrangement joins TRBV28 to TRBJ1-5; D not certain. V gave up 7 bases and J gave up 8 bases, with 21 bases separating them. The CDR3 contains 15 residues. The germline gives CDR1 MDHEN, CDR2 SYDVKM. The CDR3 spells CASTPWAAPREPQHF. The CDR3 bases are TGTGCCAGCACCCCTTGGGCAGCCCCTAGAGAGCCCCAGCATTTT. Supplemented by reference TRBV28 and TRBJ1-5, the full variable domain reads DVKVTQSSRYLVKRTGEKVFLECVQDMDHENMFWYRQDPGLGLRLIYFSYDVKMKEKGDIPEGYSVSREKKERFSLILESASTNQTSMYLCASTPWAAPREPQHFGDGTRLSIL.

The chain links TRBV12-1 to TRBJ2-1. TRBV12-1 is a pseudogene locus. This CDR3 has 15 residues. This chain's CDR3 is CASRPSGPSYNEQFF. The CDR3, as DNA: TGTGCCAGCAGACCCTCCGGGCCCTCCTACAATGAGCAGTTCTTC.

J is TRBJ2-7 and V is TRBV27; D may be TRBD2 (5 bases). The CDR3 loop spans 12 amino acids. Germline V gene data show CDR1 as MNHEY and CDR2 as SMNVEV (reference sequence). The V and J ends lost 5 bases and 4 bases respectively, with 9 bases between them. Here the CDR3 reads CASSRRGYEQYF. CDR3 sequence (DNA): TGTGCCAGCAGTCGAAGAGGGTACGAGCAGTACTTC.

The table lists this clone with a few counts. The chain joins TRBV6-6 to TRBJ1-2; 9 bases align to TRBD1. The junction had 4 bases not matched to a gene; V was cut back by 5 bases and J by 0 bases. Per the germline V gene, CDR1 is MNHNY and CDR2 is SVGAGI (reference sequence). The length of the CDR3 is 15 residues. The chain's CDR3 is CASSLRDRANYGYTF. CDR3 DNA: TGTGCCAGCAGTCTGCGGGACAGGGCTAACTATGGCTACACCTTC.

The chain links TRBV11-3 to TRBJ2-3; D perhaps matches TRBD2 (6 bases). Germline values: CDR1 SGHNT, CDR2 YENEEA. The length of the CDR3 is 17 residues. V was cut by 1 base and J by 0 bases, with 14 bases left in between. As DNA, the CDR3 is TGTGCCAGCAGCTTAGGGTACGGCGGGGTCAGCACAGATACGCAGTATTTT. Amino acid sequence: CASSLGYGGVSTDTQYF.

The CDR3 nucleotides are TGCGCCAGCAGCCAAGTCAGGGACAAGGGCCAAGAGACCCAGTACTTC. Its protein is CASSQVRDKGQETQYF. The V call is TRBV4-1, the J call TRBJ2-5; possibly TRBD1 for D (6 bases). The V and J ends lost 1 base and 1 base respectively, with 13 bases between them. The CDR3 sequence is 16 residues long. CDR1 and CDR2 from the germline V gene are MGHRA and YSYEKL.

This sequence joins TRBV25-1 and TRBJ2-5; D is undetermined. The CDR3 covers 13 residues. The germline CDR1 and CDR2 sequences are MGHDK and SYGVNS. Trimming left V 5 bases short and J 5 bases short, with 12 bases between. This CDR3 is CASSLDLGETQYF. For the CDR3, the DNA is TGTGCCAGCAGTCTTGACTTAGGGGAGACCCAGTACTTC.

V and J are TRBV19 and TRBJ2-1, with a possible D match to TRBD2 (5 bases). The ends were cut back, 2 bases at V and 0 bases at J, with 11 bases in the middle. The CDR3 covers 16 residues. Germline V gene lookup returns CDR1 LNHDA and CDR2 SQIVND (reference sequence). The CDR3 DNA sequence: TGTGCCAGTAGTATATTCGCGGGCAGCTCCTACAATGAGCAGTTCTTC. This sequence encodes CASSIFAGSSYNEQFF.

This chain uses TRBV15 with TRBJ1-3; D is unresolved. The CDR3 covers 15 residues. Per the germline V gene, CDR1 is LNHNV and CDR2 is YYDKDF (reference sequence). Between the trimmed V and J ends, which lost 3 bases and 0 bases, there was a span of 9 bases. Here the CDR3 reads CATSRDSLSGNTIYF. The CDR3 nucleotides are TGTGCCACCAGCAGGGATTCCCTCTCTGGAAACACCATATATTTT.

The chain recombines TRBV19 with TRBJ2-7; TRBD1 agrees at 9 bases. J lost 6 bases, V lost 3 bases, and 12 bases had no gene match. The germline V gene has CDR1 LNHDA and CDR2 SQIVND (reference sequence). The CDR3 has 16 amino acids. The CDR3 DNA is TGTGCCAGTAGTATCCCCGGGACAGGGTTTGAGCGCGAGCAGTACTTC. Its translation is CASSIPGTGFEREQYF.

The chain links TRBV10-2 to TRBJ1-6; D is undetermined. Trimming took 3 bases from V and 0 from J, leaving 6 bases between them. The CDR3 runs 15 residues. Germline V gene data show CDR1 as WSHSY and CDR2 as SAAADI. DNA of the CDR3: TGCGCCAGCAGTGATTCCTCCTCCTATAATTCACCCCTCCACTTT. Its protein product is CASSDSSSYNSPLHF.

V usage is TRBV19 and J usage is TRBJ1-1; 8 nucleotides align to TRBD1. V trimming: 7 bases; J trimming: 2 bases; junction bases outside the gene matches: 18. The germline V gene has CDR1 LNHDA and CDR2 SQIVND (reference sequence). CDR3 length: 18 residues. In nucleotides, the CDR3 is TGTGCCAGTACCCCCGATTCCCGTCCCGGGACAGGTAACACTGAAGCTTTCTTT. Translated: CASTPDSRPGTGNTEAFF. Drawing the rest from reference TRBV19 and TRBJ1-1, the complete variable domain is DGGITQSPKYLFRKEGQNVTLSCEQNLNHDAMYWYRQDPGQGLRLIYYSQIVNDFQKGDIAEGYSVSREKKESFPLTVTSAQKNPTAFYLCASTPDSRPGTGNTEAFFGQGTRLTVV.